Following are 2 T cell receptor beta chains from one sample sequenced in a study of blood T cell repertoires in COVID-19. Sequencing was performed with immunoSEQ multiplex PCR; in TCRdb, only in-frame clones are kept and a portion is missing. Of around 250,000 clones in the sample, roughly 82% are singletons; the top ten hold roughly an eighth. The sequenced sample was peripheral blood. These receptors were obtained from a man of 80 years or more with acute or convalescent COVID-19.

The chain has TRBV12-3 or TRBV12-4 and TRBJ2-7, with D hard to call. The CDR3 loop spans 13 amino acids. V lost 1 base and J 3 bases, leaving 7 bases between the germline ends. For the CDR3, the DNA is TGTGCCAGCAGTTTAGTCAGTTTCTACGAGCAGTACTTC. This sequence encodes CASSLVSFYEQYF.

The CDR3 DNA sequence: TGTGCCAGCAGTTTGGTGGACAGCTATGGCTACACCTTC. Translating it yields CASSLVDSYGYTF. The rearrangement joins TRBV28 to TRBJ1-2, with D possibly matching TRBD1 (6 bases). The V gene lost 3 bases and the J gene lost 4 bases, with 9 bases spanning the gap. There are 13 residues in the CDR3. The V gene's germline CDR1 is MDHEN and CDR2 SYDVKM.